This T cell receptor beta chain stems from a study of shared T cell receptors in the human thymus. Profiling relied on immunoSEQ multiplex PCR, and the TCRdb table lists in-frame clones only, not all of them. Of approximately 68,000 clones listed, over 90% are singletons. Germline V CDR1 and CDR2: SEHNR, FQNEAQ (reference sequence). The V end was cut by 0 bases, the J end by 1 base, with 9 bases between. The CDR3 runs 15 residues. Source material: thymocytes. The clonotype was recovered from a human donor. The chain uses TRBV7-9 and TRBJ2-5; D is uncertain. The CDR3 DNA reads TGTGCCAGCAGCTTAGCTCGGAGCCCCCAAGAGACCCAGTACTTC. This gives the protein CASSLARSPQETQYF.